This TCR beta chain comes out of a study of cytomegalovirus exposure and HLA in healthy donors. Primers included in the PCR were 60 Vbeta and 13 Jbeta primers. Clones were read by immunoSEQ multiplex PCR, and TCRdb kept only the in-frame ones, dropping some. The table lists approximately 150,000 clones, roughly 81% of them singletons, with 4.5% to 5.5% in the top ten. Study-wide results and limits: High sensitivity and specificity were reportedly achieved when the classifier diagnosed cytomegalovirus status. An analysis that came later showed most CMV-associated TCR beta chains appearing HLA-restricted. For TCR beta chains, V- and J-gene trimming was later linked to a missense DCLRE1C variant.

Notes on this clone: Its antigen is unidentified. The junction shows a germline mismatch at one end, possibly a read error.

The CDR3 has 13 amino acids. CDR1 and CDR2 from the germline V gene are SEHNR and FQNEAQ (reference sequence). Sequenced sample: PBMCs. The V gene is TRBV7-9, the J gene TRBJ1-2, with TRBD1 matching 8 bases. This clonotype was sampled from a girl aged 10 to 17 in good health and CMV-seropositive. The CDR3 sequence: CSSSQGQGYGYTF. CDR3 DNA: TGTTCCAGCAGCCAAGGACAGGGCTATGGCTACACCTTC.